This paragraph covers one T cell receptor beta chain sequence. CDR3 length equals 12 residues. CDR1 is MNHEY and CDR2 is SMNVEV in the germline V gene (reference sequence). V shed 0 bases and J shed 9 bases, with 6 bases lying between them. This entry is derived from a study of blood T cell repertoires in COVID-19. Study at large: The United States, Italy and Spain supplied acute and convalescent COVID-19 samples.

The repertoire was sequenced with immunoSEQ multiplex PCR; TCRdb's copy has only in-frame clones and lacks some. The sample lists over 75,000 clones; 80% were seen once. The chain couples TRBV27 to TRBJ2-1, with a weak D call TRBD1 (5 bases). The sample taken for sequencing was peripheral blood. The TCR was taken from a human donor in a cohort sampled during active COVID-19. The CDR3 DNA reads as TGTGCCAGCAGTTTATCGCAGGGTGAGCAGTTCTTC. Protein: CASSLSQGEQFF.